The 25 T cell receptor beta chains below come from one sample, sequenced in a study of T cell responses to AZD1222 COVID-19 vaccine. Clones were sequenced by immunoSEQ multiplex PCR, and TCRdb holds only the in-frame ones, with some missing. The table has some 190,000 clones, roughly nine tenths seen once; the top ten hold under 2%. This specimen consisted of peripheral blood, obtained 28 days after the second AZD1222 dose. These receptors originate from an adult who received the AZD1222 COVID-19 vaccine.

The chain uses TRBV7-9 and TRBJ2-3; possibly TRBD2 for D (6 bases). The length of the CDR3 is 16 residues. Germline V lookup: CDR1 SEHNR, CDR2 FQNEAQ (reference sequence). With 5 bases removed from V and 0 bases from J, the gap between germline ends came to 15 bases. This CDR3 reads CASSPRTTPSTDTQYF. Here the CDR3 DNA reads TGTGCCAGCAGCCCAAGGACTACTCCTAGCACAGATACGCAGTATTTT.

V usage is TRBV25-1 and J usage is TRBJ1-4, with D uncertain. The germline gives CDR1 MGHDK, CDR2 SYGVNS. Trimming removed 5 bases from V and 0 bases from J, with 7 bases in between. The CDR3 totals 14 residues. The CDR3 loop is CASSSRATNEKLFF. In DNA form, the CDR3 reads TGTGCCAGCAGTTCCAGAGCAACTAATGAAAAACTGTTTTTT.

The CDR3 DNA reads TGTGCCAGCACCTCCCTTACTGAAGCTTTCTTT. Its translation is CASTSLTEAFF. The chain couples TRBV7-9 to TRBJ1-1; D remains unclear. V lost 7 bases and J 5 bases, leaving 8 bases between the germline ends. In germline, CDR1 is SEHNR, CDR2 FQNEAQ (reference sequence). The CDR3 is 11 amino acids. The entire variable domain, with the rest obtained from reference TRBV7-9 and TRBJ1-1, is as follows: DTGVSQNPRHKITKRGQNVTFRCDPISEHNRLYWYRQTLGQGPEFLTYFQNEAQLEKSRLLSDRFSAERPKGSFSTLEIQRTEQGDSAMYLCASTSLTEAFFGQGTRLTVV.

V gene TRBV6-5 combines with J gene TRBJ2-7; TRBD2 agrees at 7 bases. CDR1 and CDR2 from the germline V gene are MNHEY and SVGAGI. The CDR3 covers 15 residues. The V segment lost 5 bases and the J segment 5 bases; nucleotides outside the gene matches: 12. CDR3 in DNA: TGTGCCAGCAGTAGGGGACTACCCAGCGCTCACGAGCAGTACTTC. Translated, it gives CASSRGLPSAHEQYF.

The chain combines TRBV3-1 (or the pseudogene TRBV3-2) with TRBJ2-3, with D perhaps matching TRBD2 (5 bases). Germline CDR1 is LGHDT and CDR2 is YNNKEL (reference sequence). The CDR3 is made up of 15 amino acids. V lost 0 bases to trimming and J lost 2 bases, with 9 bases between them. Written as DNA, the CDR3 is TGTGCCAGCAGCCAAGATGGACTCTTCACAGATACGCAGTATTTT. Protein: CASSQDGLFTDTQYF.

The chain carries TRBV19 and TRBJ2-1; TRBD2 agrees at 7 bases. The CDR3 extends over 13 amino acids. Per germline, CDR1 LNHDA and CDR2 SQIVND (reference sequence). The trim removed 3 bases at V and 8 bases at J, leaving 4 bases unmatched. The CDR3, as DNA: TGTGCCAGTAGTATTATCACTAGCGATGAGCAGTTCTTC. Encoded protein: CASSIITSDEQFF.

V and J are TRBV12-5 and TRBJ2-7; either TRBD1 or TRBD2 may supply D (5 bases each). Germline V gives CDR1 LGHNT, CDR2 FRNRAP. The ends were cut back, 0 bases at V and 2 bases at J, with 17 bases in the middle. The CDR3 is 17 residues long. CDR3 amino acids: CASGLVAHRGPTYEQYF. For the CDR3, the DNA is TGTGCTAGTGGTTTGGTAGCCCATAGGGGACCGACCTACGAGCAGTACTTC. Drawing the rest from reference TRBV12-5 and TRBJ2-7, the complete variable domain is DARVTQTPRHKVTEMGQEVTMRCQPILGHNTVFWYRQTMMQGLELLAYFRNRAPLDDSGMPKDRFSAEMPDATLATLKIQPSEPRDSAVYFCASGLVAHRGPTYEQYFGPGTRLTVT.

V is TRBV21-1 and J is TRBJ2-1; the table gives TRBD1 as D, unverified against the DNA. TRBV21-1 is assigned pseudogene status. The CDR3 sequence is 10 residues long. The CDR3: CASSRRTEFF. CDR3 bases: TGTGCCAGCAGCAGGCGGACAGAGTTCTTC.

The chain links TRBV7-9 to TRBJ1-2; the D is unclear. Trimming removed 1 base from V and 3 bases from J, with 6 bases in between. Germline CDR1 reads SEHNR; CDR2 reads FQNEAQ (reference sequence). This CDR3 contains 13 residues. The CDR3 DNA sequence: TGTGCCAGCAGCTTAGGGGCGGACTATGGCTACACCTTC. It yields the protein CASSLGADYGYTF. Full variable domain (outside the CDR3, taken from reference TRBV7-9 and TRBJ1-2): DTGVSQNPRHKITKRGQNVTFRCDPISEHNRLYWYRQTLGQGPEFLTYFQNEAQLEKSRLLSDRFSAERPKGSFSTLEIQRTEQGDSAMYLCASSLGADYGYTFGSGTRLTVV.

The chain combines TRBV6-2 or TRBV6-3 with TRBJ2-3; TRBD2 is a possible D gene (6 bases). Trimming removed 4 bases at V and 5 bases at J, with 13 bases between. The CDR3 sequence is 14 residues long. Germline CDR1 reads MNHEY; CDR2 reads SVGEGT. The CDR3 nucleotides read TGTGCCAGCAGTTCGACTAGAAAAGTAGATACGCAGTATTTT. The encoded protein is CASSSTRKVDTQYF.

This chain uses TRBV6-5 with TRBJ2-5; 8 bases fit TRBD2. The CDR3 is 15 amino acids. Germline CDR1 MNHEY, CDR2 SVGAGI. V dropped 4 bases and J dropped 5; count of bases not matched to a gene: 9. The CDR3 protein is CASSSGGAGVETQYF. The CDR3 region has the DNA TGTGCCAGCAGTTCGGGGGGAGCGGGGGTGGAGACCCAGTACTTC.

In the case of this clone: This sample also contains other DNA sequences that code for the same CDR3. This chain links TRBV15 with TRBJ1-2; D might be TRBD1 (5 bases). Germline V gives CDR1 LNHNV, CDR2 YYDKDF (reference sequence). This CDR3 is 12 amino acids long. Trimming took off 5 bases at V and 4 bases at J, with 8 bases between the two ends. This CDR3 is CATSSGTYGYTF. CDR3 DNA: TGTGCCACCAGCTCCGGGACCTATGGCTACACCTTC.

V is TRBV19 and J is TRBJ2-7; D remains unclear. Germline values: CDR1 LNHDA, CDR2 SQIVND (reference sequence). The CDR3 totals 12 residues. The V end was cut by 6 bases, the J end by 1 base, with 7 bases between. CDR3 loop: CASSPGSYEQYF. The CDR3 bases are TGTGCCAGTAGCCCCGGGTCCTACGAGCAGTACTTC. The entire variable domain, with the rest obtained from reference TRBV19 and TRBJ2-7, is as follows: DGGITQSPKYLFRKEGQNVTLSCEQNLNHDAMYWYRQDPGQGLRLIYYSQIVNDFQKGDIAEGYSVSREKKESFPLTVTSAQKNPTAFYLCASSPGSYEQYFGPGTRLTVT.

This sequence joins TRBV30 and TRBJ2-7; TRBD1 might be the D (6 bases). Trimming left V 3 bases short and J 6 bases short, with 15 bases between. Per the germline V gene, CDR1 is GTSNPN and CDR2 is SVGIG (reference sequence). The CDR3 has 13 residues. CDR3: CAWRQDSLPEQYF. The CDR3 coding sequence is TGTGCCTGGAGACAGGACAGTCTCCCCGAGCAGTACTTC.

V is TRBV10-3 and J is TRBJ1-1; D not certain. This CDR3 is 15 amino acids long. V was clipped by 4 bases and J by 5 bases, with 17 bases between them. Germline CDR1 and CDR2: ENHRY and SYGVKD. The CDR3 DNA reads TGTGCCATCAGTGGGGGTATTAGTGGGATGACTGAAGCTTTCTTT. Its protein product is CAISGGISGMTEAFF.

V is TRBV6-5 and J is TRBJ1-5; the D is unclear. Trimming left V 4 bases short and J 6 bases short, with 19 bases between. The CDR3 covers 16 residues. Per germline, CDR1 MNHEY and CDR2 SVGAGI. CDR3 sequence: CASSSHPAGMGQPQHF. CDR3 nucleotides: TGTGCCAGCAGTTCACACCCGGCAGGAATGGGTCAGCCCCAGCATTTT.

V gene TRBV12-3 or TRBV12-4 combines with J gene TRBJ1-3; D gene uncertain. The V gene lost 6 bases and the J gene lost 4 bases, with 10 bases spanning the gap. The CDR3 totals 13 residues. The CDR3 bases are TGTGCCAGCAGGCCAGGATTAGGAAACACCATATATTTT. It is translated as CASRPGLGNTIYF.

CDR3 sequence: CASGTTGTGEETQYF. DNA for the CDR3: TGCGCCAGCGGAACGACCGGGACAGGTGAAGAGACCCAGTACTTC. The chain has TRBV4-1 and TRBJ2-5; 8 nucleotides align to TRBD1. Looked up from germline, CDR1 is MGHRA and CDR2 is YSYEKL. CDR3 length equals 15 residues. The trim removed 8 bases at V and 3 bases at J, leaving 11 bases unmatched.

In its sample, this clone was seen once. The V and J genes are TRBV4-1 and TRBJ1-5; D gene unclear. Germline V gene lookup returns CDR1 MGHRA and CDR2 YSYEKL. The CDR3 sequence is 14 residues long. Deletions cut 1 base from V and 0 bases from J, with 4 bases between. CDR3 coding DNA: TGCGCCAGCAGCCAAGGGTTTAGCAATCAGCCCCAGCATTTT. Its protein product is CASSQGFSNQPQHF.

The CDR3 region is CAISQTGARNTEAFF. The DNA of the CDR3 is TGTGCCATCAGTCAGACAGGGGCGAGGAACACTGAAGCTTTCTTT. The chain carries TRBV10-3 and TRBJ1-1; 8 nucleotides align to TRBD1. With 5 bases clipped from V and 1 base from J, the junction kept 6 bases outside the gene matches. CDR3 size: 15 residues. The germline CDR1 and CDR2 sequences are ENHRY and SYGVKD.

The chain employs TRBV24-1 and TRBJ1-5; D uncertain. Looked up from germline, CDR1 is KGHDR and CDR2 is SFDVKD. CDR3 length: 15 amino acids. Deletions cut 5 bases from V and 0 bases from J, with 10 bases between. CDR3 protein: CATSGNKHSNQPQHF. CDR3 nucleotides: TGTGCCACCAGTGGAAACAAGCATAGCAATCAGCCCCAGCATTTT.

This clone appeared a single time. As DNA, the CDR3 is TGTGCCAGTAACAGCGGGGGAGGCACAGATACGCAGTATTTT. Translation: CASNSGGGTDTQYF. The chain uses TRBV2 and TRBJ2-3; 8 bases are shared with TRBD2. Germline V gene sequence: CDR1 SNHLY, CDR2 FYNNEI. CDR3 length: 14 amino acids. V was clipped by 9 bases and J by 1 base; unmatched bases: 6.

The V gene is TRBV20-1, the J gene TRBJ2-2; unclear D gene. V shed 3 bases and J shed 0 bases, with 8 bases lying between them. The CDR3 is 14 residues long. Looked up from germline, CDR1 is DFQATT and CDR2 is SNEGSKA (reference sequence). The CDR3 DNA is TGCAGTGCTAGTTTACGGTCGAACACCGGGGAGCTGTTTTTT. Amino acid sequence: CSASLRSNTGELFF.

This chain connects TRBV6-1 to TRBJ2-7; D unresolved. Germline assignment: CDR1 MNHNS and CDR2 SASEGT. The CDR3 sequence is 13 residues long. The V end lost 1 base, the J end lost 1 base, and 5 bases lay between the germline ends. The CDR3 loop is CASSEDFSYEQYF. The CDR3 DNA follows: TGTGCCAGCAGTGAAGACTTTTCCTACGAGCAGTACTTC.

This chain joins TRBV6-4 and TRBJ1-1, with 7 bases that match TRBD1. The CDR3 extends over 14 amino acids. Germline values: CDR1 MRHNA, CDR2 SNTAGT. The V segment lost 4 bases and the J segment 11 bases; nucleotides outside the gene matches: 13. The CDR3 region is CASSAERTGTRAFF. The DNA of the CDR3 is TGTGCCAGCAGTGCCGAACGGACAGGAACGCGGGCTTTCTTT.